This T cell receptor beta chain was captured in a study of technical replicates of blood from a few donors. V was clipped by 3 bases and J by 4 bases, with 20 bases between them. The CDR3 has 17 amino acids. Germline lookup yields CDR1 MNHNS and CDR2 SASEGT. This clone was counted between two and nine times. Measured with immunoSEQ multiplex PCR; TCRdb has only the in-frame clones, and not every one. The profile covers around 70,000 clones, with 95% to 97% appearing a single time and about 0.31% taken by the ten largest. The chain is built from TRBV6-1 and TRBJ2-3; tentatively, D is TRBD2 (8 bases). The TCR sequence derives from a human donor in good health. The sequenced sample consisted of T cells isolated from PBMCs. As DNA, the CDR3 is TGTGCCAGCAGTGATCCGGGAGGGGGCGATTGGGCAGATACGCAGTATTTT. It encodes CASSDPGGGDWADTQYF.